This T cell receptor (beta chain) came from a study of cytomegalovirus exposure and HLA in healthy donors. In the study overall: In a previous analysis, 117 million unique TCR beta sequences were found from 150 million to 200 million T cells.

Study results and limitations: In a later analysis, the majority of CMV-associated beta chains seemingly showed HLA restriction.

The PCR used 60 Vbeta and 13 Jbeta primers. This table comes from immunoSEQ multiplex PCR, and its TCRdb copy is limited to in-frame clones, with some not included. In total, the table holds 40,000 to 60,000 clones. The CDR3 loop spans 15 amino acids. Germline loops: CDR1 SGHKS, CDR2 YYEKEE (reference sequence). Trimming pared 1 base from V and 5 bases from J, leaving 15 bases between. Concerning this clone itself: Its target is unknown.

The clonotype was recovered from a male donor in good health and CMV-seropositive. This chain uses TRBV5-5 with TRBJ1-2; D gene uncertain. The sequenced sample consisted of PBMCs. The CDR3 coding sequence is TGTGCCAGCAGCTTGTCCGGTGGAGCTCCTTATGGCTACACCTTC. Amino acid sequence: CASSLSGGAPYGYTF. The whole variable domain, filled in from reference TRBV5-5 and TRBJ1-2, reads DAGVTQSPTHLIKTRGQQVTLRCSPISGHKSVSWYQQVLGQGPQFIFQYYEKEERGRGNFPDRFSARQFPNYSSELNVNALLLGDSALYLCASSLSGGAPYGYTFGSGTRLTVV.